Listed below are T cell receptor beta chains from one sample, sequenced in a study of cytomegalovirus exposure and HLA in healthy donors. Some clones are missing from TCRdb's copy, which holds only in-frame ones; the method was immunoSEQ multiplex PCR. Here the sample table reports 140,000 or so clones. Sequenced sample: PBMCs. The receptor set was obtained from a male donor in good health and CMV-seronegative. The CDR3 runs from the conserved cysteine through the conserved F or W.

j_call: TRBJ2-5; v_call: TRBV2; cdr3_aa: CASSRDLSETQYF
j_call: TRBJ2-7; v_call: TRBV6-1; cdr3_aa: CATQTGGGYSYEQYF
j_call: TRBJ1-1; v_call: TRBV5-1; cdr3_aa: CASSLQPGEGNTEAFF
j_call: TRBJ1-1; v_call: TRBV7-9; cdr3_aa: CASSTGDERVGAFF
j_call: TRBJ2-7; v_call: TRBV18; cdr3_aa: CASSPLAGATSYEQYF
j_call: TRBJ1-4; v_call: TRBV5-6; cdr3_aa: CASSLNEKLFF
j_call: TRBJ1-2; v_call: TRBV28; cdr3_aa: CASMKGLYGYTF
j_call: TRBJ1-5; v_call: TRBV6-1; cdr3_aa: CASSEALRTSSSNQPQHF
j_call: TRBJ2-7; v_call: TRBV27; cdr3_aa: CASRTNRGLTYEQYF
j_call: TRBJ2-1; v_call: TRBV5-4; cdr3_aa: CASSLPAATYNEQFF
j_call: TRBJ2-1; v_call: TRBV6-6; cdr3_aa: CASTKGTGTTYNEQFF
j_call: TRBJ2-1; v_call: TRBV25-1; cdr3_aa: CASSATVSYNEQFF
j_call: TRBJ2-1; v_call: TRBV30; cdr3_aa: CAWLGGLAPSSYNEQFF
j_call: TRBJ1-1; v_call: TRBV7-9; cdr3_aa: CASSLTVGRGTEAFF